Below, 24 T cell receptor beta chains from the same sample are listed, as sequenced in a study of OX40 agonist ivuxolimab in advanced cancers. Produced via immunoSEQ multiplex PCR; TCRdb's table is partial and in-frame only. The sample has 20,000 to 25,000 clones, under 90% seen once; the top ten hold 20% to 25%. Sample: CD4+ or CD8+ T cells sorted from blood, taken in a trial of the OX40 agonist ivuxolimab. These receptors originate from an adult with an advanced solid tumor such as melanoma, head and neck, liver or kidney cancer.

The chain employs TRBV7-9 and TRBJ1-2, with D possibly matching TRBD1 (6 bases). Germline CDR1 is SEHNR and CDR2 is FQNEAQ (reference sequence). V lost 5 bases and J lost 8, with 21 bases in between. This CDR3 is built from 15 residues. CDR3 loop: CASSQFRDIRSGYTF. The CDR3 DNA reads as TGTGCCAGCAGCCAATTCCGGGACATTAGATCAGGCTACACCTTC.

The chain has TRBV14 and TRBJ2-1, with TRBD2 matching 8 bases. Germline lookup yields CDR1 SGHDN and CDR2 FVKESK. This CDR3 has 18 residues. The V gene end was trimmed by 3 bases and the J gene end by 7 bases; junction bases not matched to a gene: 17. The CDR3 loop is CASSQISRAGVRNNEQFF. The CDR3 region has the DNA TGTGCCAGCAGCCAGATCTCCCGAGCGGGAGTTCGAAATAATGAGCAGTTCTTC. Combining the CDR3 with reference TRBV14 and TRBJ2-1 gives the whole variable domain EAGVTQFPSHSVIEKGQTVTLRCDPISGHDNLYWYRRVMGKEIKFLLHFVKESKQDESGMPNNRFLAERTGGTYSTLKVQPAELEDSGVYFCASSQISRAGVRNNEQFFGPGTRLTVL.

The chain combines TRBV11-2 with TRBJ2-3; D not certain. V was trimmed by 0 bases and J by 6 bases, leaving 13 bases between them. From germline, CDR1 is SGHAT and CDR2 FQNNGV. This CDR3 spans 15 amino acids. The CDR3 here is CASSLDVAAWDTQYF. CDR3 coding DNA: TGTGCCAGCAGCTTAGATGTAGCAGCGTGGGATACGCAGTATTTT.

The chain combines TRBV29-1 with TRBJ1-4; D is uncertain. Germline-derived CDR1 and CDR2 are SQVTM and ANQGSEA. CDR3 size: 14 residues. V gave up 5 bases and J gave up 0 bases, with 10 bases separating them. CDR3 loop: CSVYGRSTNEKLFF. The CDR3 DNA reads as TGCAGCGTTTATGGGAGGTCAACTAATGAAAAACTGTTTTTT.

The rearrangement joins TRBV6-1 to TRBJ2-1; D call uncertain. Germline V gives CDR1 MNHNS, CDR2 SASEGT. The V gene lost 6 bases and the J gene lost 3 bases, with 15 bases spanning the gap. The CDR3 contains 15 residues. In DNA, the CDR3 is TGTGCCAGCAGCATCAGTCGGTCCAGCTACAATGAGCAGTTCTTC. Its translation: CASSISRSSYNEQFF.

The chain recombines TRBV19 with TRBJ1-1; D call uncertain. The germline V gene has CDR1 LNHDA and CDR2 SQIVND (reference sequence). Trimming took 1 base from V and 5 from J, leaving 5 bases between them. The CDR3 runs to 12 residues. CDR3 region: CASSIAGTEAFF. The CDR3 DNA reads as TGTGCCAGTAGTATAGCTGGTACTGAAGCTTTCTTT.

The chain carries TRBV29-1 and TRBJ2-3, with D unclear. V was pared by 0 bases and J by 2 bases, with 12 bases between. This CDR3 comprises 15 residues. From germline, CDR1 is SQVTM and CDR2 ANQGSEA. The CDR3 coding sequence is TGCAGCGTTGAAGAAGGCAACACCTTCACAGATACGCAGTATTTT. Its protein is CSVEEGNTFTDTQYF.

CDR3 in amino acids: CASSIDRWGTYEQYF. The DNA of the CDR3 is TGTGCCAGTAGTATAGATCGTTGGGGGACCTACGAGCAGTACTTC. The chain employs TRBV19 and TRBJ2-7; D assignment may be TRBD1 or TRBD2 (5 bases each). The CDR3 consists of 15 residues. Germline V gene data show CDR1 as LNHDA and CDR2 as SQIVND (reference sequence). V lost 0 bases and J lost 2, with 11 bases in between.

This clone was seen only once. The chain carries TRBV19 and TRBJ2-7; 11 bases line up with TRBD2. Per the germline V gene, CDR1 is LNHDA and CDR2 is SQIVND (reference sequence). Trimming at V came to 4 bases and at J to 3 bases, leaving 2 bases not matched to a gene. The length of the CDR3 is 14 residues. The CDR3 DNA reads as TGTGCCAGTAGTACGGGACTAGCGGTCTACGAGCAGTACTTC. Amino acid sequence: CASSTGLAVYEQYF.

The J gene is TRBJ2-1, the V gene TRBV28; 9 nucleotides align to TRBD1. J was trimmed by 6 bases and V by 3 bases; bases with no gene match: 6. Germline V gives CDR1 MDHEN, CDR2 SYDVKM. This CDR3 region has 15 residues. Here the CDR3 DNA reads TGTGCCAGCAGTTTGGACACAGGGGGCGGCAATGAGCAGTTCTTC. As protein: CASSLDTGGGNEQFF. The complete variable domain, with remaining parts taken from reference TRBV28 and TRBJ2-1, reads DVKVTQSSRYLVKRTGEKVFLECVQDMDHENMFWYRQDPGLGLRLIYFSYDVKMKEKGDIPEGYSVSREKKERFSLILESASTNQTSMYLCASSLDTGGGNEQFFGPGTRLTVL.

V and J are TRBV5-6 and TRBJ2-1, with 7 bases matching TRBD1. Germline CDR1 reads SGHDT; CDR2 reads YYEEEE. Germline trimming cut 1 base from V and 9 bases from J; bases unmatched to any gene: 4. The CDR3 consists of 13 residues. CDR3 coding DNA: TGTGCCAGCAGCTTGACAGGGGACGTTGAGCAGTTCTTC. Protein sequence: CASSLTGDVEQFF. The complete variable domain, with remaining parts taken from reference TRBV5-6 and TRBJ2-1, reads DAGVTQSPTHLIKTRGQQVTLRCSPKSGHDTVSWYQQALGQGPQFIFQYYEEEERQRGNFPDRFSGHQFPNYSSELNVNALLLGDSALYLCASSLTGDVEQFFGPGTRLTVL.

The chain recombines TRBV19 with TRBJ2-3, with D unresolved. This CDR3 is 12 amino acids long. CDR1 and CDR2 from the germline V gene are LNHDA and SQIVND (reference sequence). V was clipped by 8 bases and J by 3 bases, with 9 bases between them. CDR3: CASQSRTDTQYF. As DNA, the CDR3 is TGTGCCAGTCAGTCTAGGACAGATACGCAGTATTTT.

This clone was counted only a few times. The chain employs TRBV28 and TRBJ2-5; 10 bases agree with TRBD1. Germline CDR1 MDHEN, CDR2 SYDVKM. The CDR3 runs to 16 residues. Germline trimming cut 2 bases from V and 5 bases from J; bases unmatched to any gene: 8. The CDR3 protein is CASSLTPGQGVETQYF. The CDR3 DNA sequence: TGTGCCAGCAGTTTAACCCCCGGACAGGGGGTTGAGACCCAGTACTTC.

The genes are TRBV2 and TRBJ2-2; no definite D call. Germline CDR1 and CDR2: SNHLY and FYNNEI. V lost 11 bases, J lost 0 bases, and 10 bases lay in between. This CDR3 has 13 amino acids. The CDR3 DNA reads as TGTGCCCGTCAAGCACCGAACACCGGGGAGCTGTTTTTT. It is translated as CARQAPNTGELFF. Based on the CDR3 plus reference TRBV2 and TRBJ2-2, the full variable domain is EPEVTQTPSHQVTQMGQEVILRCVPISNHLYFYWYRQILGQKVEFLVSFYNNEISEKSEIFDDQFSVERPDGSNFTLKIRSTKLEDSAMYFCARQAPNTGELFFGEGSRLTVL.

The rearrangement uses TRBV5-1 and TRBJ2-7, with 9 bases that match TRBD1. The CDR3 length is 16 residues. Germline lookup yields CDR1 SGHRS and CDR2 YFSETQ. The junction had 11 bases not matched to a gene; V was cut back by 0 bases and J by 7 bases. The CDR3 region has the DNA TGCGCCAGCAGCTTGGAAGTGGGGACAGGGAAAGGGGAGCAGTACTTC. Protein sequence: CASSLEVGTGKGEQYF. The whole variable domain, remainder taken from reference TRBV5-1 and TRBJ2-7, is KAGVTQTPRYLIKTRGQQVTLSCSPISGHRSVSWYQQTPGQGLQFLFEYFSETQRNKGNFPGRFSGRQFSNSRSEMNVSTLELGDSALYLCASSLEVGTGKGEQYFGPGTRLTVT.

The rearrangement uses TRBV5-3 and TRBJ2-2, with D tentatively TRBD2 (7 bases). TRBV5-3 is an ORF, with its function uncertain. V dropped 4 bases and J dropped 7 bases, with 17 bases sitting between them. CDR3 length: 15 residues. CDR3 in amino acids: CARSRFRGADGELFF. The DNA for the CDR3 is TGTGCCAGAAGCCGCTTTCGGGGGGCCGACGGGGAGCTGTTTTTT.

CDR3 residues: CASSGQTYEQYF. The CDR3 DNA reads as TGTGCCAGCAGTGGACAGACCTACGAGCAGTACTTC. The chain links TRBV2 to TRBJ2-7; D may be TRBD1 (5 bases). Trimming took 4 bases from V and 2 from J, leaving 6 bases between them. The CDR3 contains 12 residues. The germline V gene encodes CDR1 SNHLY and CDR2 FYNNEI.

As for this clone: At one end, the junction sequence differs from germline, possibly due to a read error. The rearrangement uses TRBV27 and TRBJ2-5; D gene ambiguous. The germline CDR1 and CDR2 sequences are MNHEY and SMNVEV (reference sequence). This CDR3 spans 13 amino acids. CDR3 coding DNA: TGTGCCGGCAGTACTCATCCCCAAGAGACCCAGTACTTC. Its protein product is CAGSTHPQETQYF.

This clone was observed once. The V call is TRBV13, the J call TRBJ2-5, with 10 positions matching TRBD1. The CDR3 length is 15 residues. J lost 5 bases, V lost 4 bases, and 7 bases had no gene match. The germline CDR1 and CDR2 sequences are PRHDT and FYEKMQ (reference sequence). The CDR3 nucleotides are TGTGCCAGCAGCTCTTGGACAGGGGGTTTGGAGACCCAGTACTTC. Protein sequence: CASSSWTGGLETQYF.

This chain links TRBV5-1 with TRBJ2-2, with D tentatively TRBD1 (6 bases). CDR3 length: 16 residues. Germline V gives CDR1 SGHRS, CDR2 YFSETQ. The V and J ends lost 2 bases and 0 bases respectively, with 11 bases between them. CDR3 DNA: TGCGCCAGCAGCTTCCGGACAGCCCCGAACACCGGGGAGCTGTTTTTT. This codes for CASSFRTAPNTGELFF.

This chain uses TRBV10-3 with TRBJ2-3; TRBD2 agrees at 12 bases. The V segment lost 2 bases and the J segment 0 bases; nucleotides outside the gene matches: 0. From germline, CDR1 is ENHRY and CDR2 SYGVKD. This CDR3 region has 16 residues. The CDR3 loop is CAISEGLAGSTDTQYF. In DNA form, the CDR3 reads TGTGCCATCAGTGAGGGACTAGCGGGAAGCACAGATACGCAGTATTTT.

On this clone: The junction shows a germline mismatch at one end, possibly a read error. The V and J genes are TRBV2 and TRBJ2-7, with 10 bases fitting TRBD2. Germline CDR1 reads SNHLY; CDR2 reads FYNNEI. This CDR3 comprises 18 residues. The CDR3 DNA follows: TGTGTCAGCAGTGAGTGGGAATTAGCGGGGGGCGCGGACTACGAGCAGTACTTC. The encoded protein is CVSSEWELAGGADYEQYF.

Concerning this clone: At one end the junction does not follow the germline gene, possibly because of a read error. The chain uses TRBV7-7 and TRBJ2-1; TRBD2 is a possible D gene (5 bases). This CDR3 comprises 12 residues. Germline CDR1 SSHAT, CDR2 FNYEAQ (reference sequence). The CDR3 sequence is CASSRLAGEQFF. The CDR3 DNA follows: TGTGCTAGCAGCCGCCTAGCTGGAGAGCAGTTCTTC.

The chain links TRBV6-5 to TRBJ1-2, with D possibly matching TRBD1 (6 bases). This CDR3 is built from 14 residues. The germline V gene has CDR1 MNHEY and CDR2 SVGAGI. V was cut by 2 bases and J by 2 bases, with 9 bases left in between. The CDR3, as DNA: TGTGCCAGCAGTTACGGGGGCAGAAACTATGGCTACACCTTC. The encoded protein is CASSYGGRNYGYTF.